The clone carrying this TCR beta chain was counted once. The sample originates from a study of glioma-infiltrating T cells after dendritic cell vaccination. About the study: Monocyte-derived dendritic cells, cultured approximately 7 days with IL-4 and GM-CSF, were pulsed with autologous tumor lysate.

Time point meaning: after dendritic cell vaccination, including at tumor progression/relapse. Isocitrate dehydrogenase mutation was absent in all glioblastoma patients. The CDR3 length is 16 residues. Germline CDR1 and CDR2: SEHNR and FQNEAQ (reference sequence). The junction had 5 bases not matched to a gene; V was cut back by 3 bases and J by 8 bases. Amplification used 60 V beta primers and 13 J beta primers. The method was immunoSEQ multiplex PCR; TCRdb's version includes in-frame clones alone and lacks a portion of them. The table shows more than 85,000 clones, with 90% occurring only once. The TCR originated in a human donor with glioblastoma. The sequencing used blood, collected after dendritic cell vaccination. The J gene is TRBJ2-1, the V gene TRBV7-9; 15 nucleotides align to TRBD2. The CDR3 loop reads CASSFGLAGGLDEQFF. CDR3 nucleotides: TGTGCCAGCAGCTTCGGACTAGCGGGGGGGCTGGATGAGCAGTTCTTC.